Sequencing of this T cell receptor beta chain was carried out in a study of blood T cell repertoires in COVID-19. Study overall: Italy, Spain and the United States were the sources of the convalescent and acute COVID-19 samples. PBMCs, B-cell-depleted T cells, or T cells provided the cDNA or gDNA that made up the material.

The V gene's germline CDR1 is LGHDT and CDR2 YNNKEL (reference sequence). The CDR3 sequence is 16 residues long. This clone was counted a few times. One end of the junction fails to match germline, which may point to a read error. In the authors' workflow: Nucleated cell counts were estimated from reference gene primer amplification. Data came from immunoSEQ multiplex PCR; TCRdb stores just in-frame clones and leaves some out. That table furnishes V, J and clone size, whereas the DNA furnished D and trimming. The table has about 200,000 clones, roughly 87% seen once. Enrolment of Seattle patients took place during active infection, and they were followed longitudinally.

The TCR comes from a woman in her sixties or seventies with COVID-19, enrolled during active disease. V is TRBV3-1 (or the pseudogene TRBV3-2) and J is TRBJ2-2; TRBD1 might be the D (5 bases). Sequenced sample: peripheral blood. In DNA form, the CDR3 reads TGTGCCAGCCGCCACTCTCCAGGGTCGGGCACCGGGGAGCTGTTTTTT. Its translation: CASRHSPGSGTGELFF.